These 17 T cell receptor beta chains originate from one sample sequenced in a study of blood T cell repertoires in COVID-19. The method was immunoSEQ multiplex PCR; TCRdb's version includes in-frame clones alone and lacks a portion of them. The table has a few hundred thousand clones, around 85% seen once. The sequencing sample was made of peripheral blood. The receptor set was obtained from a woman aged 18-35 years with acute or convalescent COVID-19.

V gene TRBV5-1 combines with J gene TRBJ1-3; tentatively, D is TRBD1 (5 bases). Trimming took 0 bases from V and 4 from J, leaving 8 bases between them. Germline V lookup: CDR1 SGHRS, CDR2 YFSETQ. This CDR3 is 14 amino acids long. The CDR3: CASSLEGKGNTIYF. The CDR3 region has the DNA TGCGCCAGCAGCTTGGAGGGGAAGGGAAACACCATATATTTT.

The rearrangement uses TRBV19 and TRBJ1-3, with TRBD1 matching over 9 bases. CDR3 length equals 18 residues. The germline CDR1 and CDR2 sequences are LNHDA and SQIVND (reference sequence). V trimming: 0 bases; J trimming: 2 bases; junction bases outside the gene matches: 8. Here the CDR3 DNA reads TGTGCCAGTAGTATAGATCTATCGGGGACAGGGACTGGAAACACCATATATTTT. Its translation: CASSIDLSGTGTGNTIYF.

This chain joins TRBV5-1 and TRBJ1-1, with 7 bases identical to TRBD1. The germline V gene has CDR1 SGHRS and CDR2 YFSETQ. The length of the CDR3 is 14 residues. V shed 8 bases, J shed 4 bases, and the junction held 11 bases outside the gene matches. CDR3 protein: CASSTGTLGTEAFF. For the CDR3, the DNA is TGCGCCAGTTCGACAGGGACCCTGGGCACTGAAGCTTTCTTT.

The V and J genes are TRBV19 and TRBJ2-5; weak D call: TRBD2 (6 bases). Germline lookup yields CDR1 LNHDA and CDR2 SQIVND (reference sequence). Trimming stripped 3 bases from V and 5 bases from J, with 13 bases between. CDR3 size: 14 residues. CDR3 amino acids: CASSMSGGGETQYF. The CDR3 DNA sequence: TGTGCCAGTAGTATGTCCGGGGGTGGCGAGACCCAGTACTTC.

The chain employs TRBV11-3 and TRBJ2-7; 10 nucleotides agree with TRBD1. Germline V gives CDR1 SGHNT, CDR2 YENEEA. There are 13 residues in the CDR3. V lost 3 bases, J lost 7 bases, and 3 bases stayed unmatched. The CDR3 DNA reads as TGTGCCAGCAGCTTCAGACAGGGGGCTGAGCAGTACTTC. Translated: CASSFRQGAEQYF.

The sample holds one count of this clone. The gene calls are TRBV6-6 and TRBJ1-2; 10 nucleotides match TRBD1. The CDR3 consists of 15 residues. In germline, CDR1 is MNHNY, CDR2 SVGAGI (reference sequence). J gave up 3 bases and V 5 bases, and 6 bases lay outside the gene matches. CDR3 sequence: CASSLDRGQDYGYTF. The CDR3, as DNA: TGTGCCAGCAGTCTTGACAGGGGGCAAGACTATGGCTACACCTTC.

This chain joins TRBV11-2 and TRBJ1-6, with D possibly TRBD1 on 5 matching bases. Germline loops: CDR1 SGHAT, CDR2 FQNNGV. Trimming pared 10 bases from V and 7 bases from J, leaving 17 bases between. This CDR3 is 14 amino acids long. CDR3 bases: TGTGCCACTTCAAGACAGAACGGGAATTCACCCCTCCACTTT. As protein: CATSRQNGNSPLHF.

The chain is built from TRBV7-9 and TRBJ2-5, with no clear D. Germline CDR1 is SEHNR and CDR2 is FQNEAQ (reference sequence). V was shortened by 1 base and J by 2 bases, with 14 bases between the two germline ends. CDR3 length: 16 residues. The CDR3 reads CASSLDLPVAQETQYF. The CDR3, as DNA: TGTGCCAGCAGCTTAGATCTTCCGGTCGCTCAAGAGACCCAGTACTTC.

The rearrangement joins TRBV28 to TRBJ1-2, with a weak D call TRBD1 (6 bases). The V gene lost 4 bases and the J gene lost 8 bases, with 20 bases spanning the gap. Looked up from germline, CDR1 is MDHEN and CDR2 is SYDVKM. This CDR3 region has 15 residues. The CDR3 DNA reads as TGTGCCAGCAGTTCCCCAATTCGGACAGCCCGGGGCTACACCTTC. This gives the protein CASSSPIRTARGYTF.

The V call is TRBV3-1 (or the pseudogene TRBV3-2), the J call TRBJ2-7; D might be TRBD1 (6 bases). Trimming removed 1 base at V and 2 bases at J, with 15 bases between. The CDR3 runs 16 residues. Per the germline V gene, CDR1 is LGHDT and CDR2 is YNNKEL (reference sequence). Written as DNA, the CDR3 is TGTGCCAGCAGCCAAGCCGCCCGGACAGTCGCCTACGAGCAGTACTTC. It encodes CASSQAARTVAYEQYF.

This sequence joins TRBV2 and TRBJ2-3; 7 nucleotides match TRBD2. The CDR3 sequence is 15 residues long. V trimming: 4 bases; J trimming: 2 bases; junction bases outside the gene matches: 6. CDR1 SNHLY and CDR2 FYNNEI come from the germline V gene. The CDR3 spells CASSGRDYTTDTQYF. DNA for the CDR3: TGTGCCAGCAGTGGACGGGACTACACCACAGATACGCAGTATTTT.

This clone showed up just once. The chain recombines TRBV5-6 with TRBJ2-5; TRBD1 matches 7 bases. The germline V gene has CDR1 SGHDT and CDR2 YYEEEE. This CDR3 is built from 14 residues. V shed 2 bases and J 2 bases; nucleotides not matched to a gene: 3. The CDR3 is CASSFGTVQETQYF. DNA of the CDR3: TGTGCCAGCAGCTTCGGGACAGTACAAGAGACCCAGTACTTC. The whole variable domain, filled in from reference TRBV5-6 and TRBJ2-5, reads DAGVTQSPTHLIKTRGQQVTLRCSPKSGHDTVSWYQQALGQGPQFIFQYYEEEERQRGNFPDRFSGHQFPNYSSELNVNALLLGDSALYLCASSFGTVQETQYFGPGTRLLVL.

The chain recombines TRBV28 with TRBJ1-2; D is unresolved. The CDR3 consists of 13 residues. Per the germline V gene, CDR1 is MDHEN and CDR2 is SYDVKM. Between the trimmed V and J ends, which lost 2 bases and 4 bases, there was a span of 8 bases. The CDR3 nucleotides are TGTGCCAGCAGTTTAGAGGGCAGCTATGGCTACACCTTC. This encodes CASSLEGSYGYTF.

The chain links TRBV19 to TRBJ1-1; perhaps TRBD1 as D (5 bases). V was shortened by 4 bases and J by 0 bases, with 12 bases between the two germline ends. Per germline, CDR1 LNHDA and CDR2 SQIVND (reference sequence). The CDR3 spans 15 residues. The CDR3 here is CASSNTGAMNTEAFF. CDR3 bases: TGTGCCAGTAGTAATACAGGAGCCATGAACACTGAAGCTTTCTTT.

This chain connects TRBV15 to TRBJ2-2, with 9 bases identical to TRBD2. The CDR3 covers 14 residues. Germline lookup yields CDR1 LNHNV and CDR2 YYDKDF (reference sequence). V lost 7 bases, J lost 1 base, and 1 base stayed unmatched. The CDR3 DNA follows: TGTGCCACCAAGCGGGAGGAGAACACCGGGGAGCTGTTTTTT. Translation: CATKREENTGELFF.

V is TRBV30 and J is TRBJ2-3, with TRBD1 matching 8 bases. This CDR3 is 16 amino acids long. Germline trimming cut 4 bases from V and 2 bases from J; bases unmatched to any gene: 11. CDR1 GTSNPN and CDR2 SVGIG come from the germline V gene (reference sequence). This CDR3 reads CAWIEYGRGPTDTQYF. CDR3 in DNA: TGTGCCTGGATTGAGTATGGCAGGGGGCCCACAGATACGCAGTATTTT.

V usage is TRBV2 and J usage is TRBJ1-1; D remains ambiguous. CDR1 and CDR2 from the germline V gene are SNHLY and FYNNEI. CDR3 length: 13 amino acids. The V end lost 5 bases, the J end lost 4 bases, and 11 bases lay between the germline ends. The CDR3 is CASSFGLSTEAFF. DNA for the CDR3: TGTGCCAGCAGTTTCGGGTTGAGCACTGAAGCTTTCTTT.